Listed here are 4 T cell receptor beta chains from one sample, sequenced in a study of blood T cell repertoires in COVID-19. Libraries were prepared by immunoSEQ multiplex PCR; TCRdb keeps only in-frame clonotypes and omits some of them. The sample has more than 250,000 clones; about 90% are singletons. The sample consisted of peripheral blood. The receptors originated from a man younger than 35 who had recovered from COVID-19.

The CDR3: CASRDGTSGSYEQYF. The CDR3 DNA is TGCGCCAGCAGGGATGGGACTAGCGGGAGTTACGAGCAGTACTTC. The V call is TRBV5-1, the J call TRBJ2-7, with 14 bases fitting TRBD2. The V gene's germline CDR1 is SGHRS and CDR2 YFSETQ. CDR3 length: 15 residues. V lost 5 bases and J lost 4; bases outside the gene matches: 5.

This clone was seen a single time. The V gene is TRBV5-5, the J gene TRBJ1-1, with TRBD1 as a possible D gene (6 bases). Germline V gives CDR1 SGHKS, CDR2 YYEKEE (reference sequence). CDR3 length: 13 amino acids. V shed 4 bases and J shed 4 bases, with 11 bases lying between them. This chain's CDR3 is CASSLTGRTEAFF. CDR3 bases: TGTGCCAGCAGCCTGACAGGTCGCACTGAAGCTTTCTTT.

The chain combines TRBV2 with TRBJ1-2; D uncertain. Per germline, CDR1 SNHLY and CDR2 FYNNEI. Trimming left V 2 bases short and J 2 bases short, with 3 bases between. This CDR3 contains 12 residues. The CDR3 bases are TGTGCCAGCAGTGAACAGAACTATGGCTACACCTTC. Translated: CASSEQNYGYTF. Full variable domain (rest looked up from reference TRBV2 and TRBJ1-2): EPEVTQTPSHQVTQMGQEVILRCVPISNHLYFYWYRQILGQKVEFLVSFYNNEISEKSEIFDDQFSVERPDGSNFTLKIRSTKLEDSAMYFCASSEQNYGYTFGSGTRLTVV.

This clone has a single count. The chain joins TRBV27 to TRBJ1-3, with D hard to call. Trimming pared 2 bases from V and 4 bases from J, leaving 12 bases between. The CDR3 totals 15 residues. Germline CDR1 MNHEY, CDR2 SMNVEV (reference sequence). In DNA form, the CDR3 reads TGTGCCAGCAGTTTAAAGGTCCCCGGGGGAAACACCATATATTTT. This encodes CASSLKVPGGNTIYF.